A selection of T cell receptor beta chains follows, all from one sample in a study of cytomegalovirus exposure and HLA in healthy donors. Sequencing was performed with immunoSEQ multiplex PCR; in TCRdb, only in-frame clones are kept and a portion is missing. Here the sample spans 100,000 to 150,000 clones, more than 60% being singletons. Sequencing was performed on PBMCs. The receptors stem from a woman aged 18 to 35 in good health and CMV-seronegative. Each CDR3 is given with its conserved first and last residue. The order of the fields is CDR3 protein, CDR3 DNA, clone size, V gene, J gene, D gene. The D gene is left open where the match is weak. The size entry is marked missing in some rows and otherwise reads once, few, many or a size class.

CDR3aa: CASSFHQGTTTDTQYF
CDR3nt: TGTGCCAGCAGTTTTCATCAGGGGACGACCACAGATACGCAGTATTTT
abundance: -
v_gene: TRBV27
j_gene: TRBJ2-3
d_gene: -

CDR3aa: CASSYGGTKGNTIYF
CDR3nt: TGTGCCAGCAGTTACGGCGGGACCAAGGGAAACACCATATATTTT
abundance: few
v_gene: TRBV6-5
j_gene: TRBJ1-3
d_gene: -

CDR3aa: CATRRAGGDNEQFF
CDR3nt: TGTGCCACGCGGCGAGCGGGAGGGGACAATGAGCAGTTCTTC
abundance: -
v_gene: TRBV10-3
j_gene: TRBJ2-1
d_gene: TRBD2

CDR3aa: CASSFGDSTGELFF
CDR3nt: TGCGCCAGCAGCTTTGGGGACAGTACCGGGGAGCTGTTTTTT
abundance: -
v_gene: TRBV5-1
j_gene: TRBJ2-2
d_gene: TRBD1

CDR3aa: CASSQDQAVRYEQYF
CDR3nt: TGTGCCAGCAGCCAAGATCAAGCGGTCAGATACGAGCAGTACTTC
abundance: -
v_gene: TRBV4-2
j_gene: TRBJ2-7
d_gene: -

CDR3aa: CASSLEGPGVSENEQFF
CDR3nt: TGCGCCAGCAGCTTGGAGGGGCCGGGGGTGTCTGAGAATGAGCAGTTCTTC
abundance: -
v_gene: TRBV5-1
j_gene: TRBJ2-1
d_gene: -

CDR3aa: CASSPTRTAGNTIYF
CDR3nt: TGTGCCAGCAGCCCGACGAGGACAGCAGGAAACACCATATATTTT
abundance: few
v_gene: TRBV4-2
j_gene: TRBJ1-3
d_gene: -

CDR3aa: CASSSQGLNTEAFF
CDR3nt: TGCGCCAGCAGCTCCCAGGGCCTGAACACTGAAGCTTTCTTT
abundance: -
v_gene: TRBV5-1
j_gene: TRBJ1-1
d_gene: -

CDR3aa: CASSTVAGGDEQYF
CDR3nt: TGTGCCAGCAGCACCGTGGCGGGAGGCGACGAGCAGTACTTC
abundance: -
v_gene: TRBV7-6
j_gene: TRBJ2-7
d_gene: TRBD2

CDR3aa: CASQRPTSGRGSTDTQYF
CDR3nt: TGTGCCTCGCAAAGACCGACTTCAGGTAGGGGTAGCACAGATACGCAGTATTTT
abundance: few
v_gene: TRBV30
j_gene: TRBJ2-3
d_gene: -

CDR3aa: CASSLTSGFTDTQYF
CDR3nt: TGTGCCAGCAGCTTGACTAGCGGGTTCACAGATACGCAGTATTTT
abundance: few
v_gene: TRBV9
j_gene: TRBJ2-3
d_gene: TRBD2

CDR3aa: CAWSGRLGETQYF
CDR3nt: TGTGCCTGGAGTGGGAGGTTAGGGGAGACCCAGTACTTC
abundance: once
v_gene: TRBV30
j_gene: TRBJ2-5
d_gene: -

CDR3aa: CASSRAGLSTTGELFF
CDR3nt: TGTGCCAGCAGCCGAGCGGGACTTTCGACCACCGGGGAGCTGTTTTTT
abundance: -
v_gene: TRBV4-2
j_gene: TRBJ2-2
d_gene: TRBD2

CDR3aa: CASCQGLASETQYF
CDR3nt: TGCGCCAGCTGCCAGGGACTAGCGTCCGAGACCCAGTACTTC
abundance: -
v_gene: TRBV5-1
j_gene: TRBJ2-5
d_gene: TRBD2

CDR3aa: CATSRGGGAKNTEAFF
CDR3nt: TGTGCCACCAGCAGAGGAGGGGGGGCTAAGAACACTGAAGCTTTCTTT
abundance: -
v_gene: TRBV15
j_gene: TRBJ1-1
d_gene: -

CDR3aa: CASSQDLGLAYEQYF
CDR3nt: TGTGCCAGCAGCCAAGATCTAGGACTAGCGTACGAGCAGTACTTC
abundance: -
v_gene: TRBV4-2
j_gene: TRBJ2-7
d_gene: TRBD2

CDR3aa: CASSSELREGGGYTF
CDR3nt: TGTGCCAGCAGCTCCGAACTTCGGGAGGGTGGCGGCTACACCTTC
abundance: -
v_gene: TRBV5-6
j_gene: TRBJ1-2
d_gene: -

CDR3aa: CASGTGNTEAFF
CDR3nt: TGTGCCAGCGGGACAGGGAACACTGAAGCTTTCTTT
abundance: -
v_gene: TRBV11-2
j_gene: TRBJ1-1
d_gene: TRBD1

CDR3aa: CSAQGTLEAFF
CDR3nt: TGCAGCGCGCAAGGGACACTAGAAGCTTTCTTT
abundance: -
v_gene: TRBV29-1
j_gene: TRBJ1-1
d_gene: -

CDR3aa: CASSLAFLGQYGYTF
CDR3nt: TGTGCCAGCAGCTTAGCGTTTCTGGGACAGTATGGCTACACCTTC
abundance: few
v_gene: TRBV7-9
j_gene: TRBJ1-2
d_gene: TRBD1

CDR3aa: CANRQGQDNEQFF
CDR3nt: TGTGCCAATCGTCAGGGACAGGACAATGAGCAGTTCTTC
abundance: once
v_gene: TRBV18
j_gene: TRBJ2-1
d_gene: TRBD1

CDR3aa: CASSTHAGPQHF
CDR3nt: TGTGCCAGTAGTACACACGCAGGACCCCAGCATTTT
abundance: -
v_gene: TRBV19
j_gene: TRBJ1-5
d_gene: -

CDR3aa: CASSSLAGNTGELFF
CDR3nt: TGTGCCAGCAGTTCCCTAGCGGGAAACACCGGGGAGCTGTTTTTT
abundance: -
v_gene: TRBV27
j_gene: TRBJ2-2
d_gene: TRBD2

CDR3aa: CASSTGQVSQNIQYF
CDR3nt: TGTGCCAGCAGCACTGGACAGGTTTCCCAAAACATTCAGTACTTC
abundance: -
v_gene: TRBV5-4
j_gene: TRBJ2-4
d_gene: TRBD1

CDR3aa: CAWRGTEGSHGYTF
CDR3nt: TGTGCCTGGAGGGGGACAGAGGGGTCCCATGGCTACACCTTC
abundance: -
v_gene: TRBV30
j_gene: TRBJ1-2
d_gene: TRBD1

CDR3aa: CAWGLGTEAFF
CDR3nt: TGTGCCTGGGGCCTCGGGACTGAAGCTTTCTTT
abundance: few
v_gene: TRBV30
j_gene: TRBJ1-1
d_gene: -

CDR3aa: CASSLGLAGPGNEQFF
CDR3nt: TGTGCCAGCAGCTTAGGGCTAGCGGGGCCGGGGAATGAGCAGTTCTTC
abundance: -
v_gene: TRBV7-2
j_gene: TRBJ2-1
d_gene: TRBD2

CDR3aa: CASSGGTSGSTDTQYF
CDR3nt: TGTGCCAGCTCAGGCGGGACTAGCGGGAGTACAGATACGCAGTATTTT
abundance: -
v_gene: TRBV18
j_gene: TRBJ2-3
d_gene: TRBD2

CDR3aa: CATSRGLAGGNEQFF
CDR3nt: TGTGCCACCAGCAGAGGACTAGCGGGAGGGAATGAGCAGTTCTTC
abundance: few
v_gene: TRBV15
j_gene: TRBJ2-1
d_gene: TRBD2

CDR3aa: CASSPLPGQGAREQYF
CDR3nt: TGTGCCAGCAGCCCCCTACCGGGACAGGGGGCGCGGGAGCAGTACTTC
abundance: -
v_gene: TRBV7-6
j_gene: TRBJ2-7
d_gene: TRBD1

CDR3aa: CASGIAGGPYEQYF
CDR3nt: TGTGCTAGTGGTATAGCGGGAGGACCCTACGAGCAGTACTTC
abundance: -
v_gene: TRBV12-5
j_gene: TRBJ2-7
d_gene: TRBD2

CDR3aa: CASSPMGSSGNYGYTF
CDR3nt: TGTGCCAGCAGCCCAATGGGGAGCAGCGGAAACTATGGCTACACCTTC
abundance: -
v_gene: TRBV5-6
j_gene: TRBJ1-2
d_gene: -

CDR3aa: CASSRIQGVAYNEQFF
CDR3nt: TGCGCCAGCAGCCGGATACAGGGGGTGGCCTACAATGAGCAGTTCTTC
abundance: -
v_gene: TRBV4-1
j_gene: TRBJ2-1
d_gene: TRBD1

CDR3aa: CAWSSTGTTEAFF
CDR3nt: TGTGCCTGGAGTTCGACAGGGACCACTGAAGCTTTCTTT
abundance: -
v_gene: TRBV30
j_gene: TRBJ1-1
d_gene: TRBD1

CDR3aa: CASRTGFEETQYF
CDR3nt: TGCGCCAGCAGGACAGGGTTTGAAGAGACCCAGTACTTC
abundance: few
v_gene: TRBV5-1
j_gene: TRBJ2-5
d_gene: TRBD1